This T cell receptor beta chain was recovered during a study of T cell responses to AZD1222 COVID-19 vaccine. Turning to the study itself: Second-dose schedules of about 4 or about 12 weeks were combined. General study points: Donor demographics were predominantly white British with a female majority; clonal diversity may be underestimated. Just a handful of people given AZD1222 tested seropositive at baseline.

Only a few counts were recorded for this clone. Its cognate antigen is unknown. Trimming at V came to 9 bases and at J to 0 bases, leaving 2 bases not matched to a gene. The germline CDR1 and CDR2 sequences are ENHRY and SYGVKD. The CDR3 spans 13 residues. Generated by immunoSEQ multiplex PCR, the TCRdb table keeps only in-frame clones and is missing some. Of just under 90,000 clones in the sample, roughly 90% were seen once. The source of this sequence is an adult in good health. This sample comprised peripheral blood, obtained on day 0 of AZD1222 vaccination. J is TRBJ2-1 and V is TRBV10-3; TRBD2 aligns across 7 bases. CDR3: CAISGRSYNEQFF. The CDR3, as DNA: TGTGCCATTAGCGGGCGCTCCTACAATGAGCAGTTCTTC.